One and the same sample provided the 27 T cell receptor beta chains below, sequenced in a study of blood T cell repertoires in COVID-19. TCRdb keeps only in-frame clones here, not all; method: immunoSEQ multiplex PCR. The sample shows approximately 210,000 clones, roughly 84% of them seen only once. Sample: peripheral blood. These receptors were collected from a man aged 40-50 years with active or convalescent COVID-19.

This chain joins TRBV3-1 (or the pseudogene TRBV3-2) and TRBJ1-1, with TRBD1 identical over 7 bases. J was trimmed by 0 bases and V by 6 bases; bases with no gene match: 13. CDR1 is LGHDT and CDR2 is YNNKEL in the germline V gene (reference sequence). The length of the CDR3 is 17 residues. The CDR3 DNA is TGTGCCAGCAGTCCCAAGACAGGGCGAACTTTGAACACTGAAGCTTTCTTT. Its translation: CASSPKTGRTLNTEAFF.

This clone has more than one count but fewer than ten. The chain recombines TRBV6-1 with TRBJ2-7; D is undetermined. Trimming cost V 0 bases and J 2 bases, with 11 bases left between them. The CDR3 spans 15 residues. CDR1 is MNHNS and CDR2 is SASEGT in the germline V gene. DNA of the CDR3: TGTGCCAGCAGTGAAGCCCAGAAACTAACCTACGAGCAGTACTTC. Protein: CASSEAQKLTYEQYF.

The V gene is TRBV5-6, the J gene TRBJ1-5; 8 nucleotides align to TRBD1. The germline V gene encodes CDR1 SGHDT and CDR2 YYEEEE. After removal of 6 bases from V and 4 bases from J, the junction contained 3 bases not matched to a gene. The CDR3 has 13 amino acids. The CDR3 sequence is CASTRTGNQPQHF. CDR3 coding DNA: TGTGCCAGCACCCGGACAGGGAATCAGCCCCAGCATTTT.

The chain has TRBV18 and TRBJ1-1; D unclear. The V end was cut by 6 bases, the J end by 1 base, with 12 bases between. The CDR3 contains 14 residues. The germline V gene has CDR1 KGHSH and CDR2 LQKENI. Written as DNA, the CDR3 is TGTGCCAGCTCCAAACAGAAAACGAACACTGAAGCTTTCTTT. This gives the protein CASSKQKTNTEAFF.

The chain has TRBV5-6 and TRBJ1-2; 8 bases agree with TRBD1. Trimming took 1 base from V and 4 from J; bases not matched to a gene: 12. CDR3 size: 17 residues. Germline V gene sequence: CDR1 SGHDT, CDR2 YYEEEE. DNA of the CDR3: TGTGCCAGCAGCTTGTGGTTCGGCAGGGGGCGGACCTATGGCTACACCTTC. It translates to CASSLWFGRGRTYGYTF.

The CDR3 bases are TGTGCCAGCAGCCATCAGGACAGGTACATGAACACTGAAGCTTTCTTT. This codes for CASSHQDRYMNTEAFF. The chain has TRBV7-9 and TRBJ1-1, with 7 bases identical to TRBD1. Germline CDR1 reads SEHNR; CDR2 reads FQNEAQ (reference sequence). V dropped 5 bases and J dropped 0; count of bases not matched to a gene: 9. The CDR3 covers 16 residues.

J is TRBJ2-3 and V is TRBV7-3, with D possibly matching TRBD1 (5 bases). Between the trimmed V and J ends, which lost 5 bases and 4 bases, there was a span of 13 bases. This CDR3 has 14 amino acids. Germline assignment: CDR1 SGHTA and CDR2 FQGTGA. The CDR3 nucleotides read TGTGCCAGCAGCCTTAACCAGGGCTCAGATACGCAGTATTTT. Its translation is CASSLNQGSDTQYF. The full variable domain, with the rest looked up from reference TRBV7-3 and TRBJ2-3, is GAGVSQTPSNKVTEKGKYVELRCDPISGHTALYWYRQSLGQGPEFLIYFQGTGAADDSGLPNDRFFAVRPEGSVSTLKIQRTERGDSAVYLCASSLNQGSDTQYFGPGTRLTVL.

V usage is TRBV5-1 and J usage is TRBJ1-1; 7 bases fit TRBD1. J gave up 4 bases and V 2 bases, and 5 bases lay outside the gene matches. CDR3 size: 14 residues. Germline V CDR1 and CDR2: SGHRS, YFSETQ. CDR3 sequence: CASSFSGGITEAFF. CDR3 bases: TGCGCCAGCAGCTTCTCAGGGGGTATCACTGAAGCTTTCTTT.

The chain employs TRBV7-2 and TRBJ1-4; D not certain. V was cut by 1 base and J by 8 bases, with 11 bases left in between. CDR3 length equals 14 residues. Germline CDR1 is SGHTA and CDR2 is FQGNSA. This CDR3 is CASSLGPAREKLFF. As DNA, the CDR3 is TGTGCCAGCAGCTTAGGCCCCGCGAGAGAAAAACTGTTTTTT.

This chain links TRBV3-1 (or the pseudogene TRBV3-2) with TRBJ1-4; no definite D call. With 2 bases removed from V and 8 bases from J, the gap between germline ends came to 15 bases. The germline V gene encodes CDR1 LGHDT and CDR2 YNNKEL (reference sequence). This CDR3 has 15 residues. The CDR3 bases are TGTGCCAGCAGCCAAATGTCGGGGAGCGGCGAAAAACTGTTTTTT. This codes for CASSQMSGSGEKLFF.

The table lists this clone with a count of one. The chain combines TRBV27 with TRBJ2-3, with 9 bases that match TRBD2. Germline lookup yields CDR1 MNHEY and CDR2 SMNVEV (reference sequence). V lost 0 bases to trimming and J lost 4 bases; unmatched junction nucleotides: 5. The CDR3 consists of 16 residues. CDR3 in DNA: TGTGCCAGCAGTTTATCTAGCGGGAGCGGTGCAGATACGCAGTATTTT. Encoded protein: CASSLSSGSGADTQYF.

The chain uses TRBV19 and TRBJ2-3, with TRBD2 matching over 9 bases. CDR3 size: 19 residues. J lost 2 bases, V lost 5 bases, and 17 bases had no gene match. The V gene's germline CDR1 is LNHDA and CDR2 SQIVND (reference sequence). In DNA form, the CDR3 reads TGTGCCAGTAGTCGATGGGTCATTGCGGGAGGGGGAAACACAGATACGCAGTATTTT. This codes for CASSRWVIAGGGNTDTQYF.

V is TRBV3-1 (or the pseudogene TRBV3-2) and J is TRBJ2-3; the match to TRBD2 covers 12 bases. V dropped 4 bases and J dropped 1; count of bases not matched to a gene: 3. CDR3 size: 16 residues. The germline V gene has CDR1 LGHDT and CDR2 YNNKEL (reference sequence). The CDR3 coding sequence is TGTGCCAGCAGCCCTAGCGGGGGGGAGGGCACAGATACGCAGTATTTT. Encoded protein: CASSPSGGEGTDTQYF.

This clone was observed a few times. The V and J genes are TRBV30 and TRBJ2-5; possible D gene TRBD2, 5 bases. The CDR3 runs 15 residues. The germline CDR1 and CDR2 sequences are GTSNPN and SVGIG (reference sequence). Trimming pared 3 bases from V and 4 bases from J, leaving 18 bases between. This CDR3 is CAWSGGPPIAETQYF. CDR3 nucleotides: TGTGCCTGGAGCGGAGGACCGCCAATCGCAGAGACCCAGTACTTC.

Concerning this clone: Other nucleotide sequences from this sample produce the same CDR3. The CDR3 nucleotides read TGTGCCAGCAGTCCACGAGGGGGATATGGCTACACCTTC. Translated, it gives CASSPRGGYGYTF. The chain couples TRBV3-1 (or the pseudogene TRBV3-2) to TRBJ1-2; possible D gene TRBD1, 6 bases. V lost 6 bases, J lost 5 bases, and 13 bases lay in between. This CDR3 region has 13 residues. CDR1 and CDR2 from the germline V gene are LGHDT and YNNKEL (reference sequence).

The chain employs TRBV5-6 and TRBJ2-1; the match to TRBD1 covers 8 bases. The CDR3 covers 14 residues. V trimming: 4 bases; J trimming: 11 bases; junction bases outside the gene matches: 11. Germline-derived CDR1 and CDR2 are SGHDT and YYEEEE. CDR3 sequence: CASSVASGGGKQFF. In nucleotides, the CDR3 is TGTGCCAGCAGCGTCGCGTCAGGGGGCGGAAAGCAGTTCTTC.

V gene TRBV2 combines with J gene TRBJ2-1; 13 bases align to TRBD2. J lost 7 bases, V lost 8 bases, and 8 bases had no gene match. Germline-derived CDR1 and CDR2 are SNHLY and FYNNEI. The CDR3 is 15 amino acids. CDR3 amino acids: CASRRTSGSPNEQFF. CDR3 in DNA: TGTGCCAGCCGAAGGACTAGCGGGAGCCCGAATGAGCAGTTCTTC.

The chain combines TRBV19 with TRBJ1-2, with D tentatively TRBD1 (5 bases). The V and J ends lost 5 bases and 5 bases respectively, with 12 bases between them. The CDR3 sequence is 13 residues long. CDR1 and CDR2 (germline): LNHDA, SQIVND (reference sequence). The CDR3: CASSSGYRYGYTF. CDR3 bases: TGTGCCAGTAGTTCAGGGTACAGATATGGCTACACCTTC. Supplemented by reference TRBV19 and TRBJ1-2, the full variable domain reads DGGITQSPKYLFRKEGQNVTLSCEQNLNHDAMYWYRQDPGQGLRLIYYSQIVNDFQKGDIAEGYSVSREKKESFPLTVTSAQKNPTAFYLCASSSGYRYGYTFGSGTRLTVV.

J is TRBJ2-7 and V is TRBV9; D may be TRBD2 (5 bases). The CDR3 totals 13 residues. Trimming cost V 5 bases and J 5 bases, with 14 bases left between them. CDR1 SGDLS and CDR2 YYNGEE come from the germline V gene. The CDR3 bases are TGTGCCAGCAGTCGACCCCCTAGCCACGAGCAGTACTTC. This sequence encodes CASSRPPSHEQYF.

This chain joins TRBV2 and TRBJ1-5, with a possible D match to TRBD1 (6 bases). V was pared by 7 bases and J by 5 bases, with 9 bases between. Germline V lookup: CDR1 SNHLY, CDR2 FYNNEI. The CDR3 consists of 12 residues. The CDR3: CASIGGDQPQHF. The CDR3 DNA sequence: TGTGCCAGCATTGGGGGCGATCAGCCCCAGCATTTT.

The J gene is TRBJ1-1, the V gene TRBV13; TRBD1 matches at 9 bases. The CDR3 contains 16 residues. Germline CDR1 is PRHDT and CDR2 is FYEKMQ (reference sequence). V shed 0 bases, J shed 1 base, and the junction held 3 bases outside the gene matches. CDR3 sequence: CASSLGDRGTNTEAFF. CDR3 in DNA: TGTGCCAGCAGCTTAGGGGACAGGGGAACGAACACTGAAGCTTTCTTT.

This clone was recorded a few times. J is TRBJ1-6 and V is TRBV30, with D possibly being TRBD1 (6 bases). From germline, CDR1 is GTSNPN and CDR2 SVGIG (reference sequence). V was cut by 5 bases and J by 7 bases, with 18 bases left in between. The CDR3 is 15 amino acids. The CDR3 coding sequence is TGTGCCTGGGGTTACCAAGGGGGTAACAATTCACCCCTCCACTTT. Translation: CAWGYQGGNNSPLHF.

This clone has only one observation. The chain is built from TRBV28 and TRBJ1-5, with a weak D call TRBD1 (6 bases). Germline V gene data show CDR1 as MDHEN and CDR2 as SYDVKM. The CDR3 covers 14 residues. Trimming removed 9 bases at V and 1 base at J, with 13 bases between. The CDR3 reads CASLKDRSNQPQHF. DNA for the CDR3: TGTGCCAGTTTAAAGGACAGAAGCAATCAGCCCCAGCATTTT.

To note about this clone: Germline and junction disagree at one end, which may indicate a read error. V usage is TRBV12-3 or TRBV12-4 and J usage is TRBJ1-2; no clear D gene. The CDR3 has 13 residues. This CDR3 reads CASCLRANYGYTF. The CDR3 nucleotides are TGTGCCAGCTGTTTGCGTGCTAACTATGGCTACACCTTC.

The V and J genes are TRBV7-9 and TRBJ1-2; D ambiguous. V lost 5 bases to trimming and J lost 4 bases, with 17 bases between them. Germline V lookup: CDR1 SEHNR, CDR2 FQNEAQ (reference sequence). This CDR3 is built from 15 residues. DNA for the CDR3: TGTGCCAGCAGCCTCGAATCCGGTCATATCTATGGCTACACCTTC. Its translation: CASSLESGHIYGYTF. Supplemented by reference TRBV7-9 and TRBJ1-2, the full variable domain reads DTGVSQNPRHKITKRGQNVTFRCDPISEHNRLYWYRQTLGQGPEFLTYFQNEAQLEKSRLLSDRFSAERPKGSFSTLEIQRTEQGDSAMYLCASSLESGHIYGYTFGSGTRLTVV.

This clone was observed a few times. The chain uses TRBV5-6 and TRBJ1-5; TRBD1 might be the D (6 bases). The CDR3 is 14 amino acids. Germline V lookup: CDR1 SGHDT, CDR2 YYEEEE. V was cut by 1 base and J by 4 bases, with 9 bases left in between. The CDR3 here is CASSLPTGNQPQHF. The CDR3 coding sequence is TGTGCCAGCAGCTTGCCAACAGGGAATCAGCCCCAGCATTTT.

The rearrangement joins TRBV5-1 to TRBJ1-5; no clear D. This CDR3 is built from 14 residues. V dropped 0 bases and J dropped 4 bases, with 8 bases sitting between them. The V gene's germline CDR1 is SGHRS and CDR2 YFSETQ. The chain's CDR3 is CASSLGSQNQPQHF. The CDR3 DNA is TGCGCCAGCAGCTTGGGTTCACAAAATCAGCCCCAGCATTTT. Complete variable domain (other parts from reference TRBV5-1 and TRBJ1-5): KAGVTQTPRYLIKTRGQQVTLSCSPISGHRSVSWYQQTPGQGLQFLFEYFSETQRNKGNFPGRFSGRQFSNSRSEMNVSTLELGDSALYLCASSLGSQNQPQHFGDGTRLSIL.